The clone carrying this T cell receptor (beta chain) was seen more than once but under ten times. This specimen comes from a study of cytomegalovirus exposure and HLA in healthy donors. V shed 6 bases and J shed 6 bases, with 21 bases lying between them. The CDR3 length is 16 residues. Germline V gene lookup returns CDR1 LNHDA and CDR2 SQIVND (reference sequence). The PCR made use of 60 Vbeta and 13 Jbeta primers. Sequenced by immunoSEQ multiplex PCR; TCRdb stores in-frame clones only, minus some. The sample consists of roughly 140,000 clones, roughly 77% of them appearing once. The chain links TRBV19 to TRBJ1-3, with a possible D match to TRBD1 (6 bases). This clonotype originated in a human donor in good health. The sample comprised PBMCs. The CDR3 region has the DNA TGTGCCAGTAGCACTTATCATACAGGGTCGGCAAACACCATATATTTT. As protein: CASSTYHTGSANTIYF.